The 19 T cell receptor beta chains given below trace back to one sample, sequenced in a study of T-cell reconstitution after alpha-beta-depleted transplantation in children. Unique molecular identifiers were incorporated into the prepared TCRbeta library. TCRdb ran MiXCR on the PCR reads and lists one entry per CDR3 protein. There are hundreds of thousands of distinct CDR3 sequences in the sample; 16% occur only once, and just under 5% lies in the top ten. The source was PBMCs, mostly from graft donor cells, collected 360 days after TCRalphabeta/CD19-depleted stem cell transplant. All receptors derive from a male patient between 10 and 17 years old who had a stem cell transplant for acute lymphoblastic leukemia, so the T cells may come from the graft donor.

The chain carries TRBV7-2 and TRBJ2-7, with 11 bases aligning to TRBD2. V trimming: 4 bases; J trimming: 5 bases; junction bases outside the gene matches: 7. The CDR3 has 15 amino acids. Germline values: CDR1 SGHTA, CDR2 FQGNSA. The CDR3 spells CASSSLAGGMNEQYF. The CDR3 nucleotides read TGTGCCAGCAGCTCGTTAGCGGGAGGGATGAACGAGCAGTACTTC.

This clonotype appeared a few times. This chain uses TRBV7-2 with TRBJ2-5; TRBD2 matches 9 bases. The CDR3 has 17 amino acids. Germline CDR1 reads SGHTA; CDR2 reads FQGNSA. V shed 7 bases and J 5 bases; nucleotides not matched to a gene: 17. CDR3 sequence (DNA): TGTGCCAGCACCTTCCCGGAGTTTAGCGGGAGATGGGAGACCCAGTACTTC. As protein: CASTFPEFSGRWETQYF.

The chain uses TRBV6-1 and TRBJ2-7; 9 nucleotides match TRBD1. Unmatched junction bases numbered 8, after V lost 5 bases and J lost 0 bases. The CDR3 spans 16 residues. The germline V gene has CDR1 MNHNS and CDR2 SASEGT. The CDR3: CASSPTGGRYSYEQYF. CDR3 bases: TGTGCCAGCAGTCCAACAGGGGGCCGATACTCCTACGAGCAGTACTTC.

This clonotype showed up many times. The J gene is TRBJ1-2, the V gene TRBV24-1; D unclear. V gave up 4 bases and J gave up 0 bases, with 11 bases separating them. Germline-derived CDR1 and CDR2 are KGHDR and SFDVKD. The CDR3 runs 15 residues. This chain's CDR3 is CATSDPRAANYGYTF. The CDR3 nucleotides are TGTGCCACCAGTGACCCTAGGGCAGCTAACTATGGCTACACCTTC.

This clonotype was observed a handful of times. V gene TRBV13 combines with J gene TRBJ2-3; D perhaps matches TRBD1 (5 bases). Deletions cut 2 bases from V and 6 bases from J, with 18 bases between. Germline V gene lookup returns CDR1 PRHDT and CDR2 FYEKMQ (reference sequence). This CDR3 has 16 amino acids. The CDR3 sequence: CASSLRGVERFDTQYF. The CDR3 DNA reads TGTGCCAGCAGCTTAAGGGGTGTTGAGAGGTTCGATACGCAGTATTTT.

The rearrangement uses TRBV29-1 and TRBJ2-7; no reliable D call. The germline CDR1 and CDR2 sequences are SQVTM and ANQGSEA. With 0 bases removed from V and 5 bases from J, the gap between germline ends came to 5 bases. The CDR3 is 11 residues long. The CDR3 spells CSVEEGDEQYF. CDR3 bases: TGCAGCGTTGAAGAAGGAGACGAGCAGTACTTC.

This clonotype has a handful of counts. The V gene is TRBV24-1, the J gene TRBJ2-1; D might be TRBD2 (7 bases). Trimming took off 0 bases at V and 6 bases at J, with 11 bases between the two ends. The CDR3 covers 15 residues. CDR1 KGHDR and CDR2 SFDVKD come from the germline V gene. CDR3 sequence (DNA): TGTGCCACCAGTGATTTGTTGGGGGGGCCCAATGAGCAGTTCTTC. This sequence encodes CATSDLLGGPNEQFF.

This clonotype was seen a few times. The gene calls are TRBV9 and TRBJ1-4; D remains ambiguous. CDR1 is SGDLS, CDR2 YYNGEE, per germline. Trimming took 3 bases from V and 4 from J, leaving 10 bases between them. The CDR3 covers 14 residues. In nucleotides, the CDR3 is TGTGCCAGCAGCGCCTTCCCGATTAATGAAAAACTGTTTTTT. Encoded protein: CASSAFPINEKLFF.

V and J are TRBV7-9 and TRBJ1-5; D may be TRBD1 (5 bases). This CDR3 is 13 amino acids long. Looked up from germline, CDR1 is SEHNR and CDR2 is FQNEAQ (reference sequence). Trimming took off 3 bases at V and 7 bases at J, with 10 bases between the two ends. The CDR3 DNA follows: TGTGCCAGCAGCTTTCGCAAGGGGCAGCCCCAGCATTTT. Translation gives CASSFRKGQPQHF.

This clonotype was counted at least ten times. The J gene is TRBJ2-7, the V gene TRBV10-3; 7 nucleotides agree with TRBD2. This CDR3 has 13 amino acids. Germline trimming cut 3 bases from V and 6 bases from J; bases unmatched to any gene: 5. The germline V gene encodes CDR1 ENHRY and CDR2 SYGVKD. The CDR3 loop is CAISDGREVEQYF. The CDR3 coding sequence is TGTGCCATCAGTGATGGGAGGGAAGTCGAGCAGTACTTC.

The V and J genes are TRBV7-2 and TRBJ2-2, with 7 bases fitting TRBD2. Germline V lookup: CDR1 SGHTA, CDR2 FQGNSA. The CDR3 runs 17 residues. The J segment lost 2 bases and the V segment lost 8 bases, leaving 14 bases of the junction unmatched. CDR3 loop: CASRPRRGTLNTGELFF. For the CDR3, the DNA is TGTGCCAGCCGTCCTCGGCGGGGGACCCTAAACACCGGGGAGCTGTTTTTT.

The V and J genes are TRBV12-3 or TRBV12-4 and TRBJ2-7; 9 nucleotides line up with TRBD2. V shed 5 bases, J shed 2 bases, and the junction held 10 bases outside the gene matches. The CDR3 covers 16 residues. CDR3 protein: CASSPTSGPPPYEQYF. CDR3 coding DNA: TGTGCCAGCAGTCCGACTAGCGGCCCTCCCCCCTACGAGCAGTACTTC.

The CDR3 protein is CASSKALAGGIYEQYF. CDR3 coding DNA: TGTGCCAGCAGTAAGGCCCTAGCGGGAGGCATCTACGAGCAGTACTTC. The rearrangement joins TRBV27 to TRBJ2-7, with TRBD2 matching 11 bases. V gave up 5 bases and J gave up 3 bases; unmatched junction bases: 9. This CDR3 is 16 amino acids long. Per the germline V gene, CDR1 is MNHEY and CDR2 is SMNVEV (reference sequence).

V gene TRBV7-9 combines with J gene TRBJ1-5, with D unclear. Germline-derived CDR1 and CDR2 are SEHNR and FQNEAQ (reference sequence). V lost 5 bases, J lost 3 bases, and 14 bases lay in between. This CDR3 spans 15 amino acids. The CDR3 reads CASSIGPFLNQPQHF. CDR3 nucleotide sequence: TGTGCCAGCAGCATCGGACCCTTTCTCAATCAGCCCCAGCATTTT.

This clonotype has ten or more counts. This chain uses TRBV5-5 with TRBJ1-2, with TRBD1 matching over 7 bases. With V trimmed by 4 bases and J by 4 bases, 7 bases remained unmatched. Germline V CDR1 and CDR2: SGHKS, YYEKEE (reference sequence). CDR3 length: 14 residues. CDR3 nucleotide sequence: TGTGCCAGCAGCGTAAACAGGGGAACCTATGGCTACACCTTC. It specifies CASSVNRGTYGYTF.

Many counts were recorded for this clonotype. The chain links TRBV12-3 or TRBV12-4 to TRBJ2-2; D may be TRBD1 (6 bases). The CDR3 is 15 residues long. With 5 bases removed from V and 1 base from J, the gap between germline ends came to 11 bases. As DNA, the CDR3 is TGTGCCAGCAGTCCCTGGACAGTGAACACCGGGGAGCTGTTTTTT. It yields the protein CASSPWTVNTGELFF.

The chain recombines TRBV7-2 with TRBJ2-2; TRBD2 matches at 10 bases. The trim removed 6 bases at V and 5 bases at J, leaving 9 bases unmatched. CDR1 and CDR2 from the germline V gene are SGHTA and FQGNSA. The CDR3 length is 16 residues. The CDR3 region is CASREATSGITGELFF. The CDR3 bases are TGTGCCAGCAGGGAGGCCACTAGCGGGATAACCGGGGAGCTGTTTTTT.

This clonotype came up a few times. The chain combines TRBV5-1 with TRBJ1-1, with D unclear. Trimming took off 0 bases at V and 11 bases at J, with 14 bases between the two ends. The CDR3 is 13 residues long. CDR1 is SGHRS, CDR2 YFSETQ, per germline. DNA of the CDR3: TGCGCCAGCAGCTTGGCCGACACCGGGAGGGCTTTCTTT. Its protein product is CASSLADTGRAFF.

The rearrangement uses TRBV7-3 and TRBJ2-7; 8 nucleotides align to TRBD2. CDR1 is SGHTA and CDR2 is FQGTGA in the germline V gene. The CDR3 extends over 14 amino acids. V lost 5 bases, J lost 2 bases, and 5 bases stayed unmatched. The CDR3 nucleotides are TGTGCCAGCAGCCCCGTAGCGGGACCCTACGAGCAGTACTTC. Its translation: CASSPVAGPYEQYF. The variable domain in full, completed from reference TRBV7-3 and TRBJ2-7, reads GAGVSQTPSNKVTEKGKYVELRCDPISGHTALYWYRQSLGQGPEFLIYFQGTGAADDSGLPNDRFFAVRPEGSVSTLKIQRTERGDSAVYLCASSPVAGPYEQYFGPGTRLTVT.